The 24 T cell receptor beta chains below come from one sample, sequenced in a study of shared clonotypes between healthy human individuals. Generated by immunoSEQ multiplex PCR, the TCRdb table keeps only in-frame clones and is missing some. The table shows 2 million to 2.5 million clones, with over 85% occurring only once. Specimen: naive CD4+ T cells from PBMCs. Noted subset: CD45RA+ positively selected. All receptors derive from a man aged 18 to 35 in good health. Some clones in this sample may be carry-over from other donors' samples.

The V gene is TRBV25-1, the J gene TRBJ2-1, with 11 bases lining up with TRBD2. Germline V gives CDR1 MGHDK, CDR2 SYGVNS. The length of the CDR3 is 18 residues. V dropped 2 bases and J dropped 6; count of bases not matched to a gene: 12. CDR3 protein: CASSETNPGLADLNEQFF. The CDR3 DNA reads TGTGCCAGCAGTGAAACGAACCCGGGACTAGCGGACCTCAATGAGCAGTTCTTC.

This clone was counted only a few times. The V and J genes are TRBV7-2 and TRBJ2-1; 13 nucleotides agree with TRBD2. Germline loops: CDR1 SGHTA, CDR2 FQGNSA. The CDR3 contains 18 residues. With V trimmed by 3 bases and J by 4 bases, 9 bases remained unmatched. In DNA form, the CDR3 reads TGTGCCAGCAGCTTCCGGACTAGCGGGAGTGTAGGGTACAATGAGCAGTTCTTC. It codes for CASSFRTSGSVGYNEQFF.

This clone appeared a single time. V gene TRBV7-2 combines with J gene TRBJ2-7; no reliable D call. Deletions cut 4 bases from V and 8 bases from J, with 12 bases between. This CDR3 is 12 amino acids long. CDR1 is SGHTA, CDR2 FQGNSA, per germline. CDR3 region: CASSSVGFKQYF. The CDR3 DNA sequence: TGTGCCAGCAGCTCCGTCGGATTCAAGCAGTACTTC.

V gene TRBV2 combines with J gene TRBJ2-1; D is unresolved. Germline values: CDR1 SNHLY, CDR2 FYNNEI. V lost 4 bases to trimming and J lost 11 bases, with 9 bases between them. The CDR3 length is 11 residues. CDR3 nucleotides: TGTGCCAGCAGTGCTGAAGTACAGCAGTTCTTC. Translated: CASSAEVQQFF. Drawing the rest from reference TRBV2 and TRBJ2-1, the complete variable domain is EPEVTQTPSHQVTQMGQEVILRCVPISNHLYFYWYRQILGQKVEFLVSFYNNEISEKSEIFDDQFSVERPDGSNFTLKIRSTKLEDSAMYFCASSAEVQQFFGPGTRLTVL.

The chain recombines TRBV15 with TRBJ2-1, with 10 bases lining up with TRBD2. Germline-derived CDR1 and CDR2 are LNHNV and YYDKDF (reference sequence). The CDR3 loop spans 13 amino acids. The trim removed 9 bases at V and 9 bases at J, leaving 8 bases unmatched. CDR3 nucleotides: TGTGCCACACAAAAGAGCGGGAGGGGTGAGCAGTTCTTC. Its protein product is CATQKSGRGEQFF.

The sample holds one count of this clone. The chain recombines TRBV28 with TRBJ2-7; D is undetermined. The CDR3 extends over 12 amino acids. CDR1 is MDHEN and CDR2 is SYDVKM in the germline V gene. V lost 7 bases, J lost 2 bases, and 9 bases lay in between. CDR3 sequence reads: CASNTRTYEQYF. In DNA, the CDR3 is TGTGCCAGCAATACTCGAACCTACGAGCAGTACTTC.

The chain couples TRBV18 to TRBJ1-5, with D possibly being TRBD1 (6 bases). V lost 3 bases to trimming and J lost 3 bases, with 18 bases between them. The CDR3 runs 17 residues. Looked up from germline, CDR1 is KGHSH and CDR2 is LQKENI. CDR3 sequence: CASSPAEAGAINQPQHF. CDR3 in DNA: TGTGCCAGCTCACCCGCTGAAGCAGGGGCGATCAATCAGCCCCAGCATTTT.

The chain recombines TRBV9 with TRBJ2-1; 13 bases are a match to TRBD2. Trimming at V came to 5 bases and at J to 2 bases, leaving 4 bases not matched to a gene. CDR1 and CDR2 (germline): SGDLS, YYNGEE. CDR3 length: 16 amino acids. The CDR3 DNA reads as TGTGCCAGCAGGGCACTAGCGGGAGGGCCCTACAATGAGCAGTTCTTC. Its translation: CASRALAGGPYNEQFF.

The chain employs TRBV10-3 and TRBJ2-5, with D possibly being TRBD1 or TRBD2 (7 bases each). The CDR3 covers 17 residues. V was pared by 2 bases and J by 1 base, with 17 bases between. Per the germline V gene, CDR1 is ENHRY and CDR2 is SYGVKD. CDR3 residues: CAISERRFRGGQETQYF. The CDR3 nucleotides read TGTGCCATCAGTGAGCGTCGGTTCAGGGGGGGCCAAGAGACCCAGTACTTC.

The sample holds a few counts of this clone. This CDR3 reads CAGSTGARYGYTF. CDR3 sequence (DNA): TGTGCCGGTTCAACAGGGGCACGCTATGGCTACACCTTC. The chain recombines TRBV5-4 with TRBJ1-2, with 7 bases identical to TRBD1. V shed 10 bases and J 4 bases; nucleotides not matched to a gene: 10. Germline CDR1 reads SGHNT; CDR2 reads YYREEE (reference sequence). The CDR3 sequence is 13 residues long.

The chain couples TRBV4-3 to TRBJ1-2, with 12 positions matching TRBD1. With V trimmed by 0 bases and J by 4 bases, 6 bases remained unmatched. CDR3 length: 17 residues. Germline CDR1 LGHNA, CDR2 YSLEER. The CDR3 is CASSQETGTGGGYGYTF. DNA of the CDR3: TGCGCCAGCAGCCAAGAGACCGGGACAGGGGGCGGCTATGGCTACACCTTC.

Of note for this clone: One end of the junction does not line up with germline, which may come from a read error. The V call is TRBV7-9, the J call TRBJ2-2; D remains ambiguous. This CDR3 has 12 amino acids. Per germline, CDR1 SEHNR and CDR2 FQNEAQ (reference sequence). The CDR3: CASSRTPGELFF. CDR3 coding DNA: TGTGCCAGCAGCCGAACCCCCGGAGAGCTGTTTTTT. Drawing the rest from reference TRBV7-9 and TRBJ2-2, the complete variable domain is DTGVSQNPRHKITKRGQNVTFRCDPISEHNRLYWYRQTLGQGPEFLTYFQNEAQLEKSRLLSDRFSAERPKGSFSTLEIQRTEQGDSAMYLCASSRTPGELFFGEGSRLTVL.

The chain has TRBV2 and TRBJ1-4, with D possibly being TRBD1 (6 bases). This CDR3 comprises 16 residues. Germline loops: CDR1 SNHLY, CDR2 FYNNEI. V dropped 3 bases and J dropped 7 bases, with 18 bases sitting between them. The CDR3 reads CASSEGFRGAIEKLFF. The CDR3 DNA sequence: TGTGCCAGCAGTGAGGGTTTTCGGGGGGCTATTGAAAAACTGTTTTTT.

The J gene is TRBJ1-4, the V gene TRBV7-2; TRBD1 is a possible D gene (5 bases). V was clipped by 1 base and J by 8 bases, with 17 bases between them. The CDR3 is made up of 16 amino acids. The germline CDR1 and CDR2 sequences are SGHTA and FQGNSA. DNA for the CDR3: TGTGCCAGCAGCTTAGTAGGGGAAGCGGTGAGGGAAAAACTGTTTTTT. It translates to CASSLVGEAVREKLFF.

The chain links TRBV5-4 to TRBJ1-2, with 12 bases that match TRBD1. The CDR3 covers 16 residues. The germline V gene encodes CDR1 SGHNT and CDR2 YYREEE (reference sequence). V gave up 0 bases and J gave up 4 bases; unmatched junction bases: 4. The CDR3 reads CASSLAGTGGPYGYTF. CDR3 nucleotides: TGTGCCAGCAGCTTGGCGGGGACAGGGGGCCCCTATGGCTACACCTTC.

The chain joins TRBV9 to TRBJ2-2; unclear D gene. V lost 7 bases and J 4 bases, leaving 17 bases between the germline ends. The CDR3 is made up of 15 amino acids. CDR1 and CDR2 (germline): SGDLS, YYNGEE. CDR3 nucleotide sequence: TGTGCCAGCCACCCCCTTGGCAGGTTCACCGGGGAGCTGTTTTTT. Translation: CASHPLGRFTGELFF.

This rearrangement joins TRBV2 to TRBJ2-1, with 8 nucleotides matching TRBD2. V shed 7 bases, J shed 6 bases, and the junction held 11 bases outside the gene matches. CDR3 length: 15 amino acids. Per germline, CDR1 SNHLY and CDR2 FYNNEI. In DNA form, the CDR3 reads TGTGCCAGCACTATAAAAACTAGCGGCCCCAATGAGCAGTTCTTC. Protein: CASTIKTSGPNEQFF.

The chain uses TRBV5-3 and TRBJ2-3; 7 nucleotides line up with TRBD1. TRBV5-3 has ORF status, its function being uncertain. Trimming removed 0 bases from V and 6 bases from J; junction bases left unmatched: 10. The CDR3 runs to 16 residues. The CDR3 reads CARSLGGQKFMDTQYF. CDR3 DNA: TGTGCCAGAAGCTTGGGGGGACAGAAGTTCATGGATACGCAGTATTTT.

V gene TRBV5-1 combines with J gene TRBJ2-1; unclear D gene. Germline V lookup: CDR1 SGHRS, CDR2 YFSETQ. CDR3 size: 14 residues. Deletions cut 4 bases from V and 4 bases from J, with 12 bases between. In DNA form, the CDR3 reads TGCGCCAGCAGCATATCCAGCCAATACAATGAGCAGTTCTTC. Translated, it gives CASSISSQYNEQFF.

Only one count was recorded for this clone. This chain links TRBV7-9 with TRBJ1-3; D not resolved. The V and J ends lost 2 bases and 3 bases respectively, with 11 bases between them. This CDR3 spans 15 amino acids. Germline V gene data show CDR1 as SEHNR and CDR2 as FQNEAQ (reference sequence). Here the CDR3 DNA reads TGTGCCAGCAGCTTACGTTCGGCAGATGGAAACACCATATATTTT. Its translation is CASSLRSADGNTIYF. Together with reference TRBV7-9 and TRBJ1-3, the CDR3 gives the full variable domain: DTGVSQNPRHKITKRGQNVTFRCDPISEHNRLYWYRQTLGQGPEFLTYFQNEAQLEKSRLLSDRFSAERPKGSFSTLEIQRTEQGDSAMYLCASSLRSADGNTIYFGEGSWLTVV.

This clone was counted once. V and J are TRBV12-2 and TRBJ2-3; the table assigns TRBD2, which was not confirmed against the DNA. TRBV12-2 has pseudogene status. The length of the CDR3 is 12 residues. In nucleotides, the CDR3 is TGTGCAAGTCGCCCTGAGGAGGGGAACGGGTATTTT. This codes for CASRPEEGNGYF.

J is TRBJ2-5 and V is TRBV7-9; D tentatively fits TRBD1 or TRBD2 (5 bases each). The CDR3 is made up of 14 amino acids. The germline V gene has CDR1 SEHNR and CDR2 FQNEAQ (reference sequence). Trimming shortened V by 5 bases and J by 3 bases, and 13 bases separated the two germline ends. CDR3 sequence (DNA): TGTGCCAGCAGCCCCCGGGACGGCGAAGAGACCCAGTACTTC. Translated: CASSPRDGEETQYF.

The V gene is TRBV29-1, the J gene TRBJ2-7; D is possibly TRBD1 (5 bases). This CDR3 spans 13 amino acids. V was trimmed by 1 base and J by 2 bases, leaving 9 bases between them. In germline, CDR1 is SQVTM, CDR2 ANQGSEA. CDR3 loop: CSVEVATAYEQYF. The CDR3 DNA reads TGCAGCGTTGAAGTCGCGACAGCCTACGAGCAGTACTTC.

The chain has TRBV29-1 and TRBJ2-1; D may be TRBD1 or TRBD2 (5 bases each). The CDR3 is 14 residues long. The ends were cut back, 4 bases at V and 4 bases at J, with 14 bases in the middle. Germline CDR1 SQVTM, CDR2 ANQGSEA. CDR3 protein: CSVAPTGAYNEQFF. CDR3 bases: TGCAGCGTTGCCCCCACCGGGGCATACAATGAGCAGTTCTTC.